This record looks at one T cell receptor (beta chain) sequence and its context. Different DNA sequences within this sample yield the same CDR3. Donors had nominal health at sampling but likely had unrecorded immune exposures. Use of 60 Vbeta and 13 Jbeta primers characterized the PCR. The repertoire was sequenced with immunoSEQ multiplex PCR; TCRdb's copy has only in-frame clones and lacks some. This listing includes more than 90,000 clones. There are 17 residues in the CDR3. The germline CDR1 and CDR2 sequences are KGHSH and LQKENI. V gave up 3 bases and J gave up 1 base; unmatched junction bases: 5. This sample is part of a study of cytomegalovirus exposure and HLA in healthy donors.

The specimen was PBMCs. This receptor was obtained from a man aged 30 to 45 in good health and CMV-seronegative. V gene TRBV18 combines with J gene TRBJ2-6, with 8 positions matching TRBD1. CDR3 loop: CASSPGQGRSGANVLTF. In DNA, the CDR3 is TGTGCCAGCTCACCTGGACAGGGAAGATCTGGGGCCAACGTCCTGACTTTC.